A single sample is the source of the 32 T cell receptor beta chains below, sequenced in a study of cytomegalovirus exposure and HLA in healthy donors. TCRdb's table, derived via immunoSEQ multiplex PCR, lists solely in-frame clones and lacks some. The table has about 200,000 clones, 80% to 85% seen once. Sample: PBMCs. These receptors were obtained from a woman under 40 in good health and CMV-seronegative.

J is TRBJ2-2 and V is TRBV27, with D perhaps TRBD2 (5 bases). This CDR3 spans 15 amino acids. Germline loops: CDR1 MNHEY, CDR2 SMNVEV (reference sequence). Trimming pared 5 bases from V and 3 bases from J, leaving 13 bases between. CDR3 residues: CASSPRVLDTGELFF. DNA for the CDR3: TGTGCCAGCAGTCCGAGGGTATTGGACACCGGGGAGCTGTTTTTT.

V is TRBV18 and J is TRBJ1-3; 7 positions match TRBD1. Germline CDR1 and CDR2: KGHSH and LQKENI. The V and J ends lost 3 bases and 0 bases, in that order; junction bases with no gene match: 11. CDR3 size: 18 residues. The CDR3 loop is CASSPRGRGGGSGNTIYF. In DNA form, the CDR3 reads TGTGCCAGCTCACCGAGGGGGCGTGGAGGGGGCTCTGGAAACACCATATATTTT.

This chain connects TRBV6-5 to TRBJ2-1, with TRBD2 matching over 9 bases. The CDR3 is 15 residues long. Germline V gene sequence: CDR1 MNHEY, CDR2 SVGAGI. V trimming: 5 bases; J trimming: 9 bases; junction bases outside the gene matches: 11. The CDR3 spells CASSQTSGGVGEQFF. The CDR3 DNA reads TGTGCCAGCAGTCAGACTAGCGGTGGGGTCGGTGAGCAGTTCTTC.

The chain combines TRBV5-5 with TRBJ2-1; 11 bases line up with TRBD2. Germline-derived CDR1 and CDR2 are SGHKS and YYEKEE (reference sequence). CDR3 size: 13 residues. V shed 2 bases, J shed 9 bases, and the junction held 1 base outside the gene matches. The CDR3 protein is CASSFTSGGEQFF. Here the CDR3 DNA reads TGTGCCAGCAGCTTCACTAGCGGGGGTGAGCAGTTCTTC.

The V and J genes are TRBV9 and TRBJ1-2; no reliable D call. The length of the CDR3 is 15 residues. CDR1 and CDR2 from the germline V gene are SGDLS and YYNGEE. Trimming stripped 3 bases from V and 2 bases from J, with 14 bases between. The CDR3 DNA reads as TGTGCCAGCAGCGAAAGCGGCAGATACAACTATGGCTACACCTTC. This sequence encodes CASSESGRYNYGYTF.

This chain connects TRBV18 to TRBJ2-1; 11 bases are a match to TRBD2. V shed 0 bases, J shed 4 bases, and the junction held 8 bases outside the gene matches. CDR1 and CDR2 from the germline V gene are KGHSH and LQKENI. This CDR3 has 18 amino acids. CDR3 sequence: CASSPPTSGRLGYNEQFF. The CDR3 DNA is TGTGCCAGCTCACCACCCACTAGCGGGAGATTAGGGTACAATGAGCAGTTCTTC. The whole variable domain, filled in from reference TRBV18 and TRBJ2-1, reads NAGVMQNPRHLVRRRGQEARLRCSPMKGHSHVYWYRQLPEEGLKFMVYLQKENIIDESGMPKERFSAEFPKEGPSILRIQQVVRGDSAAYFCASSPPTSGRLGYNEQFFGPGTRLTVL.

V and J are TRBV6-5 and TRBJ2-7; 10 nucleotides line up with TRBD1. The CDR3 covers 15 residues. Germline V gene data show CDR1 as MNHEY and CDR2 as SVGAGI. Trimming at V came to 5 bases and at J to 0 bases, leaving 4 bases not matched to a gene. Here the CDR3 DNA reads TGTGCCAGCAGTCGGACAGGGGGTTTCTCCTACGAGCAGTACTTC. This encodes CASSRTGGFSYEQYF.

The genes are TRBV14 and TRBJ1-1; D gene uncertain. CDR3 length equals 15 residues. From germline, CDR1 is SGHDN and CDR2 FVKESK. Trimming removed 4 bases at V and 0 bases at J, with 12 bases between. Here the CDR3 DNA reads TGTGCCAGCAGCCCCGTCGAGGGAGTGAACACTGAAGCTTTCTTT. It specifies CASSPVEGVNTEAFF. The variable domain in full, completed from reference TRBV14 and TRBJ1-1, reads EAGVTQFPSHSVIEKGQTVTLRCDPISGHDNLYWYRRVMGKEIKFLLHFVKESKQDESGMPNNRFLAERTGGTYSTLKVQPAELEDSGVYFCASSPVEGVNTEAFFGQGTRLTVV.

This sequence joins TRBV6-5 and TRBJ2-7; tentatively, D is TRBD1 (5 bases). Germline V gene lookup returns CDR1 MNHEY and CDR2 SVGAGI. The V end was cut by 0 bases, the J end by 3 bases, with 12 bases between. The CDR3 has 15 residues. The CDR3 DNA follows: TGTGCCAGCAGTTACTCACCAGGGCTCATCTACGAGCAGTACTTC. Protein: CASSYSPGLIYEQYF.

This chain joins TRBV30 and TRBJ1-5, with TRBD1 as a possible D gene (5 bases). With 4 bases removed from V and 7 bases from J, the gap between germline ends came to 17 bases. The V gene's germline CDR1 is GTSNPN and CDR2 SVGIG (reference sequence). The CDR3 is made up of 14 amino acids. The chain's CDR3 is CAWTSGIGRQPQHF. The DNA for the CDR3 is TGTGCCTGGACGTCAGGGATCGGGCGACAGCCCCAGCATTTT.

V is TRBV4-1 and J is TRBJ2-7; D possibly corresponds to TRBD2 (6 bases). CDR1 is MGHRA and CDR2 is YSYEKL in the germline V gene. With 1 base removed from V and 5 bases from J, the gap between germline ends came to 18 bases. The CDR3 extends over 16 amino acids. The CDR3 sequence is CASSQGRDLVVHEQYF. CDR3 DNA: TGCGCCAGCAGCCAAGGCCGGGACTTAGTCGTCCACGAGCAGTACTTC.

The chain recombines TRBV19 with TRBJ1-1; maybe TRBD1 (6 bases). CDR1 LNHDA and CDR2 SQIVND come from the germline V gene (reference sequence). This CDR3 is built from 16 residues. V was trimmed by 0 bases and J by 0 bases, leaving 11 bases between them. This CDR3 reads CASSIDLGQLNTEAFF. The DNA of the CDR3 is TGTGCCAGTAGTATAGATCTGGGACAATTGAACACTGAAGCTTTCTTT.

The chain is built from TRBV10-3 and TRBJ2-7; a possible D gene is TRBD1 (6 bases). Trimming took off 5 bases at V and 3 bases at J, with 11 bases between the two ends. CDR1 is ENHRY, CDR2 SYGVKD, per germline. The CDR3 length is 13 residues. This chain's CDR3 is CAISRGQIYEQYF. The CDR3 DNA reads as TGTGCCATCAGTCGTGGACAGATCTACGAGCAGTACTTC.

The CDR3 coding sequence is TGTGCCAGCAGAAGCTCCGGGACAGGGGGCCAAGAGACCCAGTACTTC. This gives the protein CASRSSGTGGQETQYF. The chain joins TRBV6-6 to TRBJ2-5; 11 bases align to TRBD1. The CDR3 loop spans 16 amino acids. V was clipped by 6 bases and J by 1 base; unmatched bases: 7. Germline assignment: CDR1 MNHNY and CDR2 SVGAGI (reference sequence).

The chain uses TRBV4-2 and TRBJ2-5, with TRBD2 matching 12 bases. The CDR3 has 15 residues. J gave up 1 base and V 4 bases, and 1 base lay outside the gene matches. CDR1 and CDR2 (germline): LGHNA, YNFKEQ. CDR3 in DNA: TGTGCCAGCAGCCGGGGACTAGCGGGCCAAGAGACCCAGTACTTC. It translates to CASSRGLAGQETQYF.

This chain uses TRBV5-1 with TRBJ2-7, with 7 bases aligning to TRBD1. The CDR3 is 15 amino acids. Germline-derived CDR1 and CDR2 are SGHRS and YFSETQ. The V and J ends lost 4 bases and 2 bases, in that order; junction bases with no gene match: 9. In DNA, the CDR3 is TGCGCCAGCAGCACGGGACAGCGCGAAGCCTACGAGCAGTACTTC. This sequence encodes CASSTGQREAYEQYF.

This clone was observed many times. Since the CDR3 does not end with the conserved phenylalanine or tryptophan, this likely comes from a read error. No DNA is shown, since the ends of the CDR3 on it are uncertain; the CDR3 is the one TCRdb lists. The V call is TRBV4-1, the J call TRBJ2-4; the D segment call TRBD1 is taken from the table without a DNA check. Ends included, the CDR3 has 13 residues. Germline CDR1 MGHRA, CDR2 YSYEKL. The CDR3 protein is CASSPQVGWGLLI.

This clone showed up just a few times. This rearrangement joins TRBV18 to TRBJ1-1; D not certain. CDR3 length: 12 residues. V gave up 3 bases and J gave up 8 bases, with 10 bases separating them. Germline loops: CDR1 KGHSH, CDR2 LQKENI. CDR3 residues: CASSPNDGEAFF. The CDR3 DNA follows: TGTGCCAGCTCACCCAATGACGGGGAAGCTTTCTTT.

This sequence joins TRBV10-3 and TRBJ2-7, with 13 bases that match TRBD2. This CDR3 contains 15 residues. With 0 bases clipped from V and 5 bases from J, the junction kept 1 base outside the gene matches. Germline lookup yields CDR1 ENHRY and CDR2 SYGVKD. Written as DNA, the CDR3 is TGTGCCATCAGTGAGTCGACTAGCGGGAGGAACGAGCAGTACTTC. Its translation is CAISESTSGRNEQYF.

The rearrangement links TRBV6-5 to TRBJ2-7; D is possibly TRBD1 (5 bases). The CDR3 extends over 13 amino acids. Deletions cut 7 bases from V and 2 bases from J, with 12 bases between. In germline, CDR1 is MNHEY, CDR2 SVGAGI. This chain's CDR3 is CASIDSNTYEQYF. The CDR3 bases are TGTGCCAGCATTGACAGCAATACCTACGAGCAGTACTTC.

The J gene is TRBJ1-6, the V gene TRBV10-3; 8 nucleotides align to TRBD1. CDR3 length: 16 residues. V shed 5 bases, J shed 0 bases, and the junction held 3 bases outside the gene matches. In germline, CDR1 is ENHRY, CDR2 SYGVKD. The CDR3 loop reads CAISTGGSSYNSPLHF. DNA for the CDR3: TGTGCCATCAGTACAGGGGGGAGCTCCTATAATTCACCCCTCCACTTT.

DNA for the CDR3: TGTGCCAGCAGAGGAGGGACGCCCAGAGTCCAGTACTTC. Amino acids: CASRGGTPRVQYF. The chain joins TRBV28 to TRBJ2-7, with D maybe TRBD2 (6 bases). V was trimmed by 6 bases and J by 10 bases, leaving 19 bases between them. This CDR3 has 13 amino acids. Germline loops: CDR1 MDHEN, CDR2 SYDVKM.

The chain couples TRBV5-1 to TRBJ2-3, with TRBD1 identical over 9 bases. Germline V gene data show CDR1 as SGHRS and CDR2 as YFSETQ. This CDR3 spans 15 amino acids. Trimming removed 6 bases from V and 2 bases from J; junction bases left unmatched: 7. CDR3 coding DNA: TGCGCCAGCACCCCATGGACAGGGGCCACAGATACGCAGTATTTT. As protein: CASTPWTGATDTQYF.

This chain joins TRBV5-1 and TRBJ2-1, with D possibly TRBD1 on 6 matching bases. Germline lookup yields CDR1 SGHRS and CDR2 YFSETQ. CDR3 length: 17 amino acids. Trimming cost V 4 bases and J 3 bases, with 20 bases left between them. The CDR3 is CASSPRPHPGHYNEQFF. The DNA of the CDR3 is TGCGCCAGCAGCCCCAGACCTCACCCGGGACACTACAATGAGCAGTTCTTC.

The chain has TRBV7-3 and TRBJ1-1, with D perhaps TRBD1 (6 bases). V was trimmed by 5 bases and J by 2 bases, leaving 21 bases between them. CDR3 length: 17 residues. Per germline, CDR1 SGHTA and CDR2 FQGTGA. The CDR3 bases are TGTGCCAGCAGCGCTCTCATCGGACAGTTTACCAACACTGAAGCTTTCTTT. As protein: CASSALIGQFTNTEAFF.

The chain is built from TRBV20-1 and TRBJ1-2, with D hard to call. Per the germline V gene, CDR1 is DFQATT and CDR2 is SNEGSKA (reference sequence). V was pared by 4 bases and J by 8 bases, with 11 bases between. There are 11 residues in the CDR3. This CDR3 reads CSATPGHGYTF. The CDR3 nucleotides are TGCAGTGCTACACCTGGCCACGGCTACACCTTC.

The chain uses TRBV7-3 and TRBJ2-2; a possible D gene is TRBD1 (5 bases). Germline values: CDR1 SGHTA, CDR2 FQGTGA. The CDR3 has 14 residues. V was pared by 5 bases and J by 1 base, with 8 bases between. Written as DNA, the CDR3 is TGTGCCAGCAGCCCTCAGGGGAACACCGGGGAGCTGTTTTTT. It yields the protein CASSPQGNTGELFF.

CDR3 DNA sequence: TGTGCCAGCAGACCTACTAGCGGGGGTTTTCGAGAGACCCAGTACTTC. Translation: CASRPTSGGFRETQYF. V is TRBV28 and J is TRBJ2-5, with 11 bases that match TRBD2. Per germline, CDR1 MDHEN and CDR2 SYDVKM. V lost 6 bases to trimming and J lost 4 bases; unmatched junction nucleotides: 10. CDR3 length: 16 amino acids. Based on the CDR3 plus reference TRBV28 and TRBJ2-5, the full variable domain is DVKVTQSSRYLVKRTGEKVFLECVQDMDHENMFWYRQDPGLGLRLIYFSYDVKMKEKGDIPEGYSVSREKKERFSLILESASTNQTSMYLCASRPTSGGFRETQYFGPGTRLLVL.

This sequence joins TRBV6-5 and TRBJ2-2; TRBD1 aligns across 8 bases. The germline V gene has CDR1 MNHEY and CDR2 SVGAGI. Trimming removed 6 bases from V and 2 bases from J; junction bases left unmatched: 5. The length of the CDR3 is 15 residues. This CDR3 is CASRTGQGNTGELFF. DNA for the CDR3: TGTGCCAGCAGAACCGGACAGGGTAACACCGGGGAGCTGTTTTTT.

In regard to this clone: Other DNA sequences in the same sample also yield this CDR3. This chain links TRBV27 with TRBJ2-7; 7 bases map to TRBD2. This CDR3 region has 13 residues. V dropped 8 bases and J dropped 1; count of bases not matched to a gene: 5. CDR1 is MNHEY, CDR2 SMNVEV, per germline (reference sequence). For the CDR3, the DNA is TGTGCCAGCTCTCTCGGGGGGTCCTACGAGCAGTACTTC. This encodes CASSLGGSYEQYF.

The rearrangement joins TRBV7-2 to TRBJ2-7; 9 bases match TRBD1. The length of the CDR3 is 15 residues. Germline trimming cut 5 bases from V and 7 bases from J; bases unmatched to any gene: 12. The germline V gene encodes CDR1 SGHTA and CDR2 FQGNSA. The CDR3 DNA reads as TGTGCCAGCAGCAGAACAGGGGGCTTTTCTCGAGAGCAGTACTTC. Amino acids: CASSRTGGFSREQYF.

The chain uses TRBV18 and TRBJ2-2, with D possibly being TRBD1 (6 bases). Germline-derived CDR1 and CDR2 are KGHSH and LQKENI. V shed 0 bases and J shed 4 bases, with 15 bases lying between them. The CDR3 sequence is 17 residues long. The CDR3 bases are TGTGCCAGCTCACCACCCCGTCTCCAGGGGCGCACCGGGGAGCTGTTTTTT. Translated: CASSPPRLQGRTGELFF. Complete variable domain (other parts from reference TRBV18 and TRBJ2-2): NAGVMQNPRHLVRRRGQEARLRCSPMKGHSHVYWYRQLPEEGLKFMVYLQKENIIDESGMPKERFSAEFPKEGPSILRIQQVVRGDSAAYFCASSPPRLQGRTGELFFGEGSRLTVL.